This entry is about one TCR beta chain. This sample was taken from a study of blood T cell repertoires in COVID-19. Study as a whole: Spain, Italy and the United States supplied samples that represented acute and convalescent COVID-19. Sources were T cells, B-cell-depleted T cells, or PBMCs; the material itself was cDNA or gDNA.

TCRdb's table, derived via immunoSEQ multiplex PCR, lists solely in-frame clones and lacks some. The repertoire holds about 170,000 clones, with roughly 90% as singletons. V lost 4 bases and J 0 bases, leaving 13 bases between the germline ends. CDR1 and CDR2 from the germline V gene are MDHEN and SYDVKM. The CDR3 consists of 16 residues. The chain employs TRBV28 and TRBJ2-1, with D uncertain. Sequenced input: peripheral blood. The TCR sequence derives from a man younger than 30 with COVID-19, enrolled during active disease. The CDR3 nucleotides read TGTGCCAGCAGTTCCTGGGCGCGAATCTCCTACAATGAGCAGTTCTTC. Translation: CASSSWARISYNEQFF.